One and the same sample provided the 21 T cell receptor beta chains below, sequenced in a study of blood T cells in healthy people across ages. Next came a second PCR, run for roughly 6 to 11 cycles, which used a sample-barcoded 5' primer along with a J-beta primer mix. TCRdb re-called the 5' RACE reads with MiXCR, one entry per CDR3 protein. In the table there are 1.5 million to 2 million distinct CDR3 sequences, around 36% of which are singletons. The sequencing input was blood. The receptor set was obtained from a woman aged 25 to 39 in good health.

This clonotype has a handful of counts. CDR3 nucleotides: TGTGCCTGGAGTGGCGGCGGACTTCCCGGGCAAGGCTACACCTTC. As protein: CAWSGGGLPGQGYTF. The chain has TRBV30 and TRBJ1-2; D unresolved. Germline CDR1 and CDR2: GTSNPN and SVGIG (reference sequence). The CDR3 sequence is 15 residues long. The germline V and J ends were trimmed by 1 base and 8 bases, with 20 bases remaining between them.

This clonotype has ten or more counts. The chain's CDR3 is CASSLFRSSDEQFF. CDR3 DNA: TGCGCCAGCAGCTTGTTTAGGTCGTCCGATGAGCAGTTCTTC. The chain combines TRBV5-1 with TRBJ2-1; D uncertain. CDR1 and CDR2 (germline): SGHRS, YFSETQ. V was trimmed by 1 base and J by 8 bases, leaving 13 bases between them. This CDR3 spans 14 amino acids.

There are a few counts of this clonotype. The chain employs TRBV24-1 and TRBJ2-1; D is perhaps TRBD1 (5 bases). CDR3 length equals 14 residues. Germline V gene data show CDR1 as KGHDR and CDR2 as SFDVKD. Trimming removed 9 bases at V and 9 bases at J, with 20 bases between. The CDR3, as DNA: TGTGCCACCGGTGCCCCAGGGTCGAGTGGTGAGCAGTTCTTC. This codes for CATGAPGSSGEQFF.

The chain joins TRBV7-6 to TRBJ2-3; D possibly corresponds to TRBD2 (7 bases). This CDR3 comprises 16 residues. The germline V gene has CDR1 SGHVS and CDR2 FNYEAQ. V was shortened by 4 bases and J by 5 bases, with 19 bases between the two germline ends. The CDR3 sequence: CASSSPEGGREDTQYF. Here the CDR3 DNA reads TGTGCCAGCAGCTCCCCCGAGGGGGGGCGCGAAGATACGCAGTATTTT.

In nucleotides, the CDR3 is TGTGCCAGCAGCCCCCGGGGGTCCTACAATGAGCAGTACTTC. This gives the protein CASSPRGSYNEQYF. The chain has TRBV3-1 and TRBJ2-1; weak D call: TRBD2 (6 bases). The end of the DNA fits TRBJ2-7 better, so the J call may be wrong. The V gene's germline CDR1 is LGHDT and CDR2 YNNKEL (reference sequence). CDR3 length: 14 residues.

The CDR3 region is CASSSYLLGGAGANVLTF. The CDR3 region has the DNA TGTGCCAGCAGTTCCTACCTATTAGGGGGGGCTGGGGCCAACGTCCTGACTTTC. The genes are TRBV27 and TRBJ2-6; a weak D match, TRBD2 (7 bases). V was shortened by 4 bases and J by 2 bases, with 18 bases between the two germline ends. CDR1 and CDR2 from the germline V gene are MNHEY and SMNVEV (reference sequence). The length of the CDR3 is 18 residues. Looking up the rest from reference TRBV27 and TRBJ2-6 gives the full variable domain: EAQVTQNPRYLITVTGKKLTVTCSQNMNHEYMSWYRQDPGLGLRQIYYSMNVEVTDKGDVPEGYKVSRKEKRNFPLILESPSPNQTSLYFCASSSYLLGGAGANVLTFGAGSRLTVL.

V usage is TRBV6-2 or TRBV6-3 and J usage is TRBJ1-5; TRBD1 aligns across 10 bases. The V segment lost 6 bases and the J segment 9 bases; nucleotides outside the gene matches: 8. The CDR3 covers 14 residues. Germline CDR1 MNHEY, CDR2 SVGEGT. The CDR3 DNA reads TGTGCCAGCAGGGGGACAGGGGTTTCGGCGCCCCAGCATTTT. Its translation is CASRGTGVSAPQHF.

The chain carries TRBV20-1 and TRBJ1-5; D is undetermined. V lost 3 bases and J 4 bases, leaving 13 bases between the germline ends. CDR1 is DFQATT and CDR2 is SNEGSKA in the germline V gene (reference sequence). The CDR3 contains 14 residues. The CDR3 here is CSASRGDQNQPQHF. The CDR3 DNA is TGCAGTGCTAGCCGGGGAGACCAAAATCAGCCCCAGCATTTT.

The gene calls are TRBV3-1 and TRBJ2-7; D not resolved. The V end lost 1 base, the J end lost 4 bases, and 11 bases lay between the germline ends. The length of the CDR3 is 14 residues. CDR1 is LGHDT, CDR2 YNNKEL, per germline (reference sequence). The CDR3 here is CASSQGRWDYEQYF. For the CDR3, the DNA is TGTGCCAGCAGCCAAGGTAGGTGGGATTACGAGCAGTACTTC.

The chain couples TRBV11-2 to TRBJ2-6; TRBD2 aligns across 7 bases. V lost 11 bases and J lost 0; bases outside the gene matches: 7. Germline-derived CDR1 and CDR2 are SGHAT and FQNNGV. CDR3 length: 15 amino acids. CDR3 DNA: TGTGCCGGCAACGGGGGGATCTCTGGGGCCAACGTCCTGACTTTC. Residues: CAGNGGISGANVLTF.

V is TRBV5-1 and J is TRBJ2-1, with D hard to call. The CDR3 is 13 amino acids. The V gene lost 6 bases and the J gene lost 8 bases, with 15 bases spanning the gap. From germline, CDR1 is SGHRS and CDR2 YFSETQ. The DNA of the CDR3 is TGCGCCAGCACCAAAATTTCGGGCTATGAGCAGTTCTTC. This gives the protein CASTKISGYEQFF. Filled out from reference TRBV5-1 and TRBJ2-1, the complete variable domain reads KAGVTQTPRYLIKTRGQQVTLSCSPISGHRSVSWYQQTPGQGLQFLFEYFSETQRNKGNFPGRFSGRQFSNSRSEMNVSTLELGDSALYLCASTKISGYEQFFGPGTRLTVL.

This clonotype was seen a handful of times. The rearrangement joins TRBV5-1 to TRBJ2-1, with 7 positions matching TRBD2. Germline lookup yields CDR1 SGHRS and CDR2 YFSETQ. The CDR3 length is 16 residues. With 4 bases clipped from V and 3 bases from J, the junction kept 10 bases outside the gene matches. CDR3 in amino acids: CASSPVAGVHYNEQFF. For the CDR3, the DNA is TGCGCCAGCAGCCCGGTGGCGGGGGTCCACTACAATGAGCAGTTCTTC.

This clonotype was picked up many times. The rearrangement links TRBV7-2 to TRBJ2-1; a weak D match, TRBD2 (5 bases). The CDR3 has 16 amino acids. Germline V gives CDR1 SGHTA, CDR2 FQGNSA. V was shortened by 2 bases and J by 5 bases, with 16 bases between the two germline ends. The CDR3 nucleotides are TGTGCCAGCAGCTTAAGGGTTTTTAAGGGAGACAATGAGCAGTTCTTC. Amino acids: CASSLRVFKGDNEQFF.

This clonotype appeared many times. The V gene is TRBV4-1, the J gene TRBJ2-7, with 10 nucleotides matching TRBD2. This CDR3 comprises 17 residues. V trimming: 1 base; J trimming: 0 bases; junction bases outside the gene matches: 6. The germline V gene has CDR1 MGHRA and CDR2 YSYEKL. The CDR3 is CASSQGIAGGSSYEQYF. DNA of the CDR3: TGCGCCAGCAGCCAAGGCATAGCGGGAGGCTCCTCCTACGAGCAGTACTTC.

The table lists this clonotype with a few counts. The V and J genes are TRBV2 and TRBJ2-5; D may match TRBD1 or TRBD2 (6 bases each). From germline, CDR1 is SNHLY and CDR2 FYNNEI. V dropped 3 bases and J dropped 9 bases, with 14 bases sitting between them. This CDR3 region has 13 residues. The chain's CDR3 is CASSEEKGEAQYF. CDR3 nucleotides: TGTGCCAGCAGTGAGGAAAAGGGGGAGGCCCAGTACTTC.

This clonotype turned up a few times. This chain uses TRBV10-3 with TRBJ2-7, with 8 bases identical to TRBD1. CDR3 length: 14 amino acids. CDR1 is ENHRY and CDR2 is SYGVKD in the germline V gene. The junction had 5 bases not matched to a gene; V was cut back by 5 bases and J by 2 bases. CDR3 in amino acids: CAISSGTGPYEQYF. The CDR3 DNA sequence: TGTGCCATCAGTTCCGGGACAGGCCCCTACGAGCAGTACTTC.

This clonotype has just a few counts. The chain has TRBV21-1 and TRBJ2-3; no check of the table's D call, TRBD1, against the DNA was made. TRBV21-1 is noted as a pseudogene. The CDR3 is made up of 14 amino acids. CDR3 amino acids: CASKPGRRGDTQYF. The CDR3 DNA follows: TGTGCCAGCAAACCTGGACGGCGCGGAGATACGCAGTATTTT.

This clonotype was picked up a small number of times. The chain recombines TRBV20-1 with TRBJ2-5, with 8 bases lining up with TRBD2. With the DNA end fitting TRBJ2-7 better, the J assignment may be wrong. Per the germline V gene, CDR1 is DFQATT and CDR2 is SNEGSKA (reference sequence). CDR3 size: 16 residues. CDR3 loop: CSARIPGGRGVFEQYF. CDR3 in DNA: TGCAGTGCTCGCATCCCTGGGGGGCGGGGGGTATTCGAGCAGTACTTC.

The genes are TRBV3-1 and TRBJ2-7, with no clear D. V was trimmed by 0 bases and J by 2 bases, leaving 11 bases between them. Per germline, CDR1 LGHDT and CDR2 YNNKEL (reference sequence). The length of the CDR3 is 15 residues. CDR3 bases: TGTGCCAGCAGCCAAGATCGTCAGTTTACCTACGAGCAGTACTTC. It encodes CASSQDRQFTYEQYF.

The chain links TRBV20-1 to TRBJ2-7; TRBD2 matches at 12 bases. This CDR3 is 15 amino acids long. The germline V gene encodes CDR1 DFQATT and CDR2 SNEGSKA (reference sequence). V shed 6 bases and J 10 bases; nucleotides not matched to a gene: 16. CDR3 sequence reads: CSAGTSGSRGNTQYF. In DNA form, the CDR3 reads TGCAGTGCCGGGACTAGCGGGTCCCGGGGGAACACTCAGTACTTC.

The CDR3 DNA follows: TGTGCCAGCAGCCAGGATGGATTCGGGGGGGATGAAAAACTGTTTTTT. Protein: CASSQDGFGGDEKLFF. The chain is built from TRBV3-1 and TRBJ1-4, with a weak D call TRBD1 (5 bases). Deletions cut 3 bases from V and 6 bases from J, with 17 bases between. This CDR3 spans 16 amino acids. Germline assignment: CDR1 LGHDT and CDR2 YNNKEL (reference sequence).